Described below is a single T cell receptor (beta chain) sequence and its context. With 2 bases removed from V and 6 bases from J, the gap between germline ends came to 10 bases. Germline lookup yields CDR1 WNHNN and CDR2 SYGVQD (reference sequence). The CDR3 loop spans 14 amino acids. As processed by the authors: Amplification with reference gene primers provided the estimates of nucleated cell counts. Clones were read by immunoSEQ multiplex PCR, and TCRdb kept only the in-frame ones, dropping some. The V and J calls and clone size are taken from that table; D and trimming were inferred from the DNA. The sample yields about 55,000 clones, 82% seen once. This entry comes from a study of blood T cell repertoires in COVID-19. The wider study: The study drew acute and convalescent COVID-19 samples from the United States, Italy and Spain. Sources were T cells, B-cell-depleted T cells, or PBMCs; the material itself was cDNA or gDNA.

Material: peripheral blood. The TCR comes from a man of 80 years or more with COVID-19, enrolled during active disease. The chain joins TRBV10-1 to TRBJ2-2, with D possibly matching TRBD2 (5 bases). As DNA, the CDR3 is TGCGCCAGCAGTGAGACGGGGAAGGCCGGGGAGCTGTTTTTT. Encoded protein: CASSETGKAGELFF.